These 17 T cell receptor beta chains originate from one sample sequenced in a study of T-cell reconstitution after alpha-beta-depleted transplantation in children. Preparing the TCRbeta library involved the use of unique molecular identifiers. TCRdb reanalysed the PCR reads using MiXCR and keeps one entry per CDR3 protein. Of about 200,000 distinct CDR3 sequences in the sample, 6.3% were seen once. The sequencing used PBMCs, collected before TCRalphabeta/CD19-depleted stem cell transplant. The receptors here all came from a girl under three years old with combined immunodeficiency, due to receive a stem cell transplant.

This clonotype was observed many times. This CDR3 reads CATSGGRSFNEQFF. DNA for the CDR3: TGTGCCACCTCTGGGGGGAGGAGCTTCAATGAGCAGTTCTTC. J is TRBJ2-1 and V is TRBV5-6; tentative D call: TRBD2 (6 bases). Trimming cost V 9 bases and J 6 bases, with 19 bases left between them. The CDR3 is made up of 14 amino acids. The germline CDR1 and CDR2 sequences are SGHDT and YYEEEE.

In its sample, this clonotype was seen a few times. The chain combines TRBV12-3 or TRBV12-4 with TRBJ2-5; TRBD2 agrees at 7 bases. V lost 3 bases, J lost 5 bases, and 9 bases stayed unmatched. The CDR3 spans 15 residues. CDR3 coding DNA: TGTGCCAGCAGTTTGTTAGGCGGGAGTAGGGAGACCCAGTACTTC. This codes for CASSLLGGSRETQYF.

This clonotype was detected many times. The chain recombines TRBV4-1 with TRBJ1-2, with 10 bases aligning to TRBD1. Germline assignment: CDR1 MGHRA and CDR2 YSYEKL. Trimming took 2 bases from V and 4 from J; bases not matched to a gene: 10. The CDR3 covers 17 residues. The CDR3 loop is CASSQSPGTGDFYGYTF. CDR3 DNA sequence: TGCGCCAGCAGCCAATCGCCGGGGACAGGGGATTTCTATGGCTACACCTTC.

This clonotype was detected ten times or more. The rearrangement uses TRBV20-1 and TRBJ2-5; weak D call: TRBD2 (6 bases). The CDR3 is made up of 15 amino acids. The germline V gene encodes CDR1 DFQATT and CDR2 SNEGSKA (reference sequence). Trimming took 1 base from V and 1 from J, leaving 13 bases between them. The CDR3: CSARGFWRAQETQYF. The CDR3 nucleotides read TGCAGTGCTAGAGGTTTTTGGAGGGCCCAAGAGACCCAGTACTTC.

This clonotype was recorded at least ten times. The V call is TRBV20-1, the J call TRBJ2-5, with TRBD2 matching over 10 bases. Germline trimming cut 6 bases from V and 3 bases from J; bases unmatched to any gene: 4. Germline V gene lookup returns CDR1 DFQATT and CDR2 SNEGSKA (reference sequence). The length of the CDR3 is 13 residues. The CDR3 coding sequence is TGCAGTGCAAGTGGACTAGCGGAAGAGACCCAGTACTTC. Amino acids: CSASGLAEETQYF.

V gene TRBV7-9 combines with J gene TRBJ2-7; D tentatively fits TRBD1 or TRBD2 (5 bases each). CDR1 and CDR2 (germline): SEHNR, FQNEAQ (reference sequence). V was clipped by 3 bases and J by 4 bases, with 16 bases between them. CDR3 length: 15 amino acids. CDR3 amino acids: CASSFQVGVGYEQYF. CDR3 DNA sequence: TGTGCCAGCAGCTTTCAGGTGGGGGTAGGTTACGAGCAGTACTTC.

This clonotype appeared many times. The CDR3 DNA sequence: TGCGCCAGCAGCTTAAGGGCGATAAGCTCCTACGAGCAGTACTTC. Its translation is CASSLRAISSYEQYF. The chain uses TRBV5-1 and TRBJ2-7, with unresolved D. The CDR3 sequence is 15 residues long. Per germline, CDR1 SGHRS and CDR2 YFSETQ. V lost 2 bases and J 0 bases, leaving 12 bases between the germline ends.

This clonotype was detected ten times or more. The genes are TRBV5-1 and TRBJ2-5; D perhaps matches TRBD2 (6 bases). V gave up 4 bases and J gave up 5 bases, with 15 bases separating them. There are 14 residues in the CDR3. Germline V gene lookup returns CDR1 SGHRS and CDR2 YFSETQ. The DNA of the CDR3 is TGCGCCAGCAGCCAGGACGGGGGTTGGGAGACCCAGTACTTC. Translated: CASSQDGGWETQYF.

This clonotype was seen repeatedly, ten times or more. The chain links TRBV7-9 to TRBJ2-3; weak D call: TRBD2 (7 bases). Germline-derived CDR1 and CDR2 are SEHNR and FQNEAQ (reference sequence). CDR3 length equals 17 residues. Trimming left V 4 bases short and J 0 bases short, with 17 bases between. Here the CDR3 reads CASSSSLAGASTDTQYF. In DNA form, the CDR3 reads TGTGCCAGCAGCTCCTCGCTCGCGGGGGCGAGCACAGATACGCAGTATTTT. Combining the CDR3 with reference TRBV7-9 and TRBJ2-3 gives the whole variable domain DTGVSQNPRHKITKRGQNVTFRCDPISEHNRLYWYRQTLGQGPEFLTYFQNEAQLEKSRLLSDRFSAERPKGSFSTLEIQRTEQGDSAMYLCASSSSLAGASTDTQYFGPGTRLTVL.

This clonotype was picked up many times. The V and J genes are TRBV12-3 or TRBV12-4 and TRBJ2-3; D is uncertain. V shed 7 bases and J shed 2 bases, with 4 bases lying between them. The CDR3 sequence is 11 residues long. CDR3 sequence reads: CASTDTDTQYF. Here the CDR3 DNA reads TGTGCCAGCACCGACACAGATACGCAGTATTTT.

This clonotype was recorded many times. J is TRBJ1-1 and V is TRBV4-1; tentative D call: TRBD1 (6 bases). This CDR3 region has 15 residues. V lost 4 bases, J lost 2 bases, and 14 bases lay in between. Germline CDR1 is MGHRA and CDR2 is YSYEKL. The CDR3 protein is CASSLQQGFNTEAFF. CDR3 sequence (DNA): TGCGCCAGCAGCCTCCAACAGGGTTTTAACACTGAAGCTTTCTTT.

This clonotype has ten or more counts. The chain couples TRBV5-6 to TRBJ2-5; 7 bases agree with TRBD1. Per germline, CDR1 SGHDT and CDR2 YYEEEE. J gave up 5 bases and V 4 bases, and 8 bases lay outside the gene matches. This CDR3 contains 14 residues. The CDR3 loop reads CASSIQGGGETQYF. The CDR3 DNA reads as TGTGCCAGCAGCATACAAGGGGGCGGGGAGACCCAGTACTTC.

CDR3 sequence reads: CASSQAGGLTYEQYF. The CDR3 nucleotides are TGCGCCAGCAGCCAAGCAGGGGGCCTCACCTACGAGCAGTACTTC. The genes are TRBV4-1 and TRBJ2-7; 8 bases are a match to TRBD1. The germline CDR1 and CDR2 sequences are MGHRA and YSYEKL. The CDR3 has 15 residues. Trimming took 1 base from V and 2 from J; bases not matched to a gene: 4.

There are many counts of this clonotype. The V gene is TRBV4-1, the J gene TRBJ2-1; D is possibly TRBD1 or TRBD2 (6 bases each). Germline V CDR1 and CDR2: MGHRA, YSYEKL. Deletions cut 1 base from V and 8 bases from J, with 15 bases between. The CDR3 runs 15 residues. The chain's CDR3 is CASSQVRGVGDEQFF. CDR3 coding DNA: TGCGCCAGCAGCCAAGTTAGGGGGGTTGGGGATGAGCAGTTCTTC.

In this sample, this clonotype turned up a few times. The V and J genes are TRBV7-9 and TRBJ2-3; TRBD2 aligns across 11 bases. The CDR3 loop spans 16 amino acids. CDR1 is SEHNR and CDR2 is FQNEAQ in the germline V gene (reference sequence). V lost 4 bases to trimming and J lost 7 bases; unmatched junction nucleotides: 10. The DNA for the CDR3 is TGTGCCAGCAGCTCCCCGGGGCTAGCGGGAGGACATACGCAGTATTTT. Protein sequence: CASSSPGLAGGHTQYF.

The V call is TRBV20-1, the J call TRBJ1-3; D is uncertain. Between the trimmed V and J ends, which lost 0 bases and 0 bases, there was a span of 12 bases. Looked up from germline, CDR1 is DFQATT and CDR2 is SNEGSKA (reference sequence). This CDR3 contains 16 residues. The CDR3 reads CSARDLGLHSGNTIYF. The CDR3 bases are TGCAGTGCTAGAGATTTAGGCTTACACTCTGGAAACACCATATATTTT.

The chain carries TRBV13 and TRBJ2-2, with 9 bases lining up with TRBD2. Germline CDR1 and CDR2: PRHDT and FYEKMQ (reference sequence). After removal of 4 bases from V and 1 base from J, the junction contained 4 bases not matched to a gene. The CDR3 has 16 amino acids. The CDR3 spells CASSSRTSVNTGELFF. CDR3 bases: TGTGCCAGCAGCTCTAGGACTAGCGTGAACACCGGGGAGCTGTTTTTT.